This T cell receptor (beta chain) is from a study of shared T cell receptors in the human thymus. Method: immunoSEQ multiplex PCR; TCRdb's copy keeps in-frame clones and lacks some. The sample lists some 640,000 clones; more than 75% were seen once. Germline lookup yields CDR1 KGHSH and CDR2 LQKENI. The CDR3 extends over 14 amino acids. The V end lost 6 bases, the J end lost 6 bases, and 17 bases lay between the germline ends. This sample was also put to use in a study of human thymus T cells. That source reports: From resections taken during corrective heart surgery, the thymus tissue was obtained. Thymic and blood repertoires seemed to favor certain V and J genes.

V and J are TRBV18 and TRBJ1-1; no definite D call. Sequences were obtained from thymocytes. This clonotype was sampled from a boy in the first two years of life with a congenital heart defect. Here the CDR3 DNA reads TGTGCCAGCTCGATCGAGAGTCGGGTCCCTGAAGCTTTCTTT. It codes for CASSIESRVPEAFF.